The present T cell receptor (beta chain) was sequenced within a study of OX40 agonist ivuxolimab in advanced cancers. Study at large: Head and neck, renal cell, melanoma or hepatocellular carcinoma were the cancers that dose-escalation patients had. Partial responses were observed in three patients, of whom one had hepatocellular carcinoma and two had cutaneous melanoma.

V gave up 2 bases and J gave up 7 bases; unmatched junction bases: 6. CDR3 length equals 15 residues. Germline CDR1 is MRHNA and CDR2 is SNTAGT. Produced via immunoSEQ multiplex PCR; TCRdb's table is partial and in-frame only. The data contain over 30,000 clones, approximately 89% of them singletons. The material sequenced was CD4+ or CD8+ T cells sorted from blood, taken in a trial of the OX40 agonist ivuxolimab. The J gene is TRBJ1-5, the V gene TRBV6-4; 9 bases agree with TRBD1. This sequence originates from an adult with an advanced solid tumor such as melanoma, head and neck, liver or kidney cancer. The CDR3, as DNA: TGTGCCAGCAGTGACACGGGACAGGGAATCCAGCCCCAGCATTTT. It encodes CASSDTGQGIQPQHF.